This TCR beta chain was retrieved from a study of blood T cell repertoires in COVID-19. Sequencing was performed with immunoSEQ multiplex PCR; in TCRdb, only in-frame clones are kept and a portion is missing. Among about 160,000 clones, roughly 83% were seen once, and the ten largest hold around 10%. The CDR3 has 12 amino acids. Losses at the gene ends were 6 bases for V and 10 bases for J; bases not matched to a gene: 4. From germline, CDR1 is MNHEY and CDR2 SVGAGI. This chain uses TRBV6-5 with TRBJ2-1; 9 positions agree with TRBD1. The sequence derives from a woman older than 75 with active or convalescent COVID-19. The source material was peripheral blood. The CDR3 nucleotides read TGTGCCAGCAGCCCCGGGACAGGGGAGCAGTTCTTC. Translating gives CASSPGTGEQFF.